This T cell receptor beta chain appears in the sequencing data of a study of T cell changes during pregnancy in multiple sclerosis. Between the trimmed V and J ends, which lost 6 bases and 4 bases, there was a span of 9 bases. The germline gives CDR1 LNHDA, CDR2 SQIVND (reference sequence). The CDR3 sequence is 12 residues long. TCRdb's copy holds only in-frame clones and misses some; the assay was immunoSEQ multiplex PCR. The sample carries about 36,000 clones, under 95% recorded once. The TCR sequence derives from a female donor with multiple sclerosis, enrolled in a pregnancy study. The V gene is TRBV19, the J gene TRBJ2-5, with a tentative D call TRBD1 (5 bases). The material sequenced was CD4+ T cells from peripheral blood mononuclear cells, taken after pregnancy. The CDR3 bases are TGTGCCAGTAGCAGGGTCCCAGAGACCCAGTACTTC. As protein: CASSRVPETQYF.